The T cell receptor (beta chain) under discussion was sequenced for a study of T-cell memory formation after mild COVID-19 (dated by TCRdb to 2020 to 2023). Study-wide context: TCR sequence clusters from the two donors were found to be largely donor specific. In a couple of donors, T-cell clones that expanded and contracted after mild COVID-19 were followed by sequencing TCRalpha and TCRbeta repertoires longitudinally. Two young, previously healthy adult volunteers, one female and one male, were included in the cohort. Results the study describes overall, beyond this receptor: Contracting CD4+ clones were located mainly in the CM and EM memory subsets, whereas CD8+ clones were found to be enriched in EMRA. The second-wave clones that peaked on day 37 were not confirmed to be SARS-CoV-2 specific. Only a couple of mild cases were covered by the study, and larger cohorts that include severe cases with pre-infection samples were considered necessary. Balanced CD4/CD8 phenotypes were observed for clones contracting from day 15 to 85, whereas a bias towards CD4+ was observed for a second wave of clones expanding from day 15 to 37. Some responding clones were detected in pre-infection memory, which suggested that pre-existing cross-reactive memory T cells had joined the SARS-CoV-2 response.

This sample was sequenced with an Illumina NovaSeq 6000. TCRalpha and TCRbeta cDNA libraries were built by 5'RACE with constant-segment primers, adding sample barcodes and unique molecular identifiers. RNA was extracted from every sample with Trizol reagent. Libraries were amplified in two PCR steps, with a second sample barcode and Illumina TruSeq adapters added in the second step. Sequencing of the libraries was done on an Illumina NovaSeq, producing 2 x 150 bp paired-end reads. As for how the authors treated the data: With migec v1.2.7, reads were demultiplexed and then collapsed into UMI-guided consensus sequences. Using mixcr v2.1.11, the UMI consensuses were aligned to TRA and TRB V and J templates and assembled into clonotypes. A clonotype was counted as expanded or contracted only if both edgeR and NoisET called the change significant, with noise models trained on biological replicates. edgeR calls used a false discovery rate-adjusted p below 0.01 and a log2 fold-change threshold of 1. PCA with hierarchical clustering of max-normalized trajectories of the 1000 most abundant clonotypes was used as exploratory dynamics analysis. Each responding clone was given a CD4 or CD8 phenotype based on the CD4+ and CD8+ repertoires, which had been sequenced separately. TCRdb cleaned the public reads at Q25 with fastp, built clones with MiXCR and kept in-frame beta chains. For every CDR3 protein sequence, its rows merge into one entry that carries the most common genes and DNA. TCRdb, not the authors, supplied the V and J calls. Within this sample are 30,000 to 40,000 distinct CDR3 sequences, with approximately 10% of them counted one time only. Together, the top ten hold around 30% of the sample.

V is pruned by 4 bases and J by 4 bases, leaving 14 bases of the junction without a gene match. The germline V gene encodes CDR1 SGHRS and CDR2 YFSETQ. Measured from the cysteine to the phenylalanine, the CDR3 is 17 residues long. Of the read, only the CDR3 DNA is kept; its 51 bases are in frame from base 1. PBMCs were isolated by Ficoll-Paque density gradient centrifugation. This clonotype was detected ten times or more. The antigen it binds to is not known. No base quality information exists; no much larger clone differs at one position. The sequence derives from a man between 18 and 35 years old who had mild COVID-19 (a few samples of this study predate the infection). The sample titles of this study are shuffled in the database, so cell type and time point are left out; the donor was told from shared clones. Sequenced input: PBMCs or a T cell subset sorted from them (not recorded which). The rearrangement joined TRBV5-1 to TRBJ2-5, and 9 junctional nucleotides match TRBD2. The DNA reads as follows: TGCGCCAGCAGCCTTCTGGGCGGGGGGGTCGGAAGAGAGACCCAGTACTTC. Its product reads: CASSLLGGGVGRETQYF.